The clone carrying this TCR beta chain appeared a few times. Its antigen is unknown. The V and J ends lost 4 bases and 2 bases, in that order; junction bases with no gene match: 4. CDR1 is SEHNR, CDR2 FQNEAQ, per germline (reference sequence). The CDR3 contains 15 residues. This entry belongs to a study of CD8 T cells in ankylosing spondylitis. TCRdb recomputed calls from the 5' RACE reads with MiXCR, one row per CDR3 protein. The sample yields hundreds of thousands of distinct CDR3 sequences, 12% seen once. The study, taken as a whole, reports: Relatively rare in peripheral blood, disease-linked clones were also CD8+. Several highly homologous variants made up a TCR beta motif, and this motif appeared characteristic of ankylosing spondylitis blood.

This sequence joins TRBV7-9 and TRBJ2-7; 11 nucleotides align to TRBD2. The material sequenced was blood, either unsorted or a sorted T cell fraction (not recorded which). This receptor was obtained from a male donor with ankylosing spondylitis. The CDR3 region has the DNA TGTGCCAGCAGCTCTGGACTAGCGGGTCCCTACGAGCAGTACTTC. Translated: CASSSGLAGPYEQYF.